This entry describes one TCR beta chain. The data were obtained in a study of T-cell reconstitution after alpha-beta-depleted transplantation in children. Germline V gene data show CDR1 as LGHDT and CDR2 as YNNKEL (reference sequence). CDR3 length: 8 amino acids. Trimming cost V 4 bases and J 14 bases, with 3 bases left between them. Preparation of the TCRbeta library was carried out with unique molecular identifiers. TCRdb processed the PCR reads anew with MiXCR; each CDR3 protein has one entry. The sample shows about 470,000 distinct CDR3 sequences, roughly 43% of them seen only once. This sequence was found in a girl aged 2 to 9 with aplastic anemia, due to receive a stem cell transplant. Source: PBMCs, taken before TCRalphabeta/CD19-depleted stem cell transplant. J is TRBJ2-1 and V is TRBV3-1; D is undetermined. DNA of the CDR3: TGTGCCAGCAGCCCCAAGTTCTTC. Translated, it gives CASSPKFF.